This T cell receptor beta chain came from a study of cytomegalovirus exposure and HLA in healthy donors. For this clone: Its matching antigen is unknown.

Overall study findings and caveats: CMV serostatus was the sole immune exposure information available. Presence/absence analyses assumed roughly uniform sequencing depth across donors.

The PCR contained 60 Vbeta and 13 Jbeta primers. Original processing notes: A later analysis tallied tens of millions of unique TCR beta chains, around 11 million of them shared. Assay used: immunoSEQ multiplex PCR; TCRdb lists only in-frame clones, some missing. V, J and clone size are taken as reported in that table, and D and trimming were inferred from the DNA itself. Among roughly 190,000 clones listed, approximately 80% were seen once. This TCR was sampled from a man in his forties in good health and CMV-seropositive. The sequenced sample was PBMCs.

The CDR3 bases are TGCGCCAGCAGCCAAGACCGGGACAGGCCCTTTCGTGAGCAGTACTTC. This sequence encodes CASSQDRDRPFREQYF. The chain couples TRBV4-1 to TRBJ2-7; TRBD1 agrees at 8 bases. This CDR3 region has 16 residues. Germline values: CDR1 MGHRA, CDR2 YSYEKL. The V segment lost 0 bases and the J segment 7 bases; nucleotides outside the gene matches: 11.